These T cell receptor beta chains were read from a single sample in a study of cytomegalovirus exposure and HLA in healthy donors. The protocol was immunoSEQ multiplex PCR, while the TCRdb copy is restricted to in-frame clones and leaves out a portion. The sample lists about 190,000 clones, about 77% occurring once. Sequencing was performed on PBMCs. Every receptor here comes from a young woman in good health and CMV-seropositive. The CDR3 runs from the conserved cysteine through the conserved F or W. A D gene is named only where the DNA matches it firmly.

v_call	d_call	cdr3_aa
TRBV19	NA	CASSISANNYEQYF
TRBV30	NA	CAWSVGASETQYF
TRBV11-2	TRBD1	CASSRTGDLHNSPLHF
TRBV28	NA	CATAGGHNQPQHF
TRBV27	TRBD2	CASSPTNGGWETQYF
TRBV7-2	NA	CASSLGDLSAYEQYF
TRBV28	NA	CASREIQGFTEAFF
TRBV29-1	TRBD1	CSVGQATSTDTQYF
TRBV5-1	NA	CASSLAGGLQPQHF
TRBV28	TRBD2	CASSLGGLGVYNEQFF
TRBV30	NA	CAWSPTVENTEAFF
TRBV9	TRBD2	CASSVTSGSHNEQFF
TRBV5-1	NA	CASSFTGIENTEAFF
TRBV7-8	NA	CASSPNPGHSGNTIYF
TRBV5-6	NA	CASSLGGEPYNEQFF
TRBV2	TRBD2	CASSIRAGGTYEQYF
TRBV11-2	NA	CASSPIRRPPHEQYF
TRBV6-1	TRBD1	CASSERGRGNYGYTF
TRBV9	TRBD1	CASSPRPGTGFPGYTF
TRBV7-9	NA	CASRPTAGGTEAFF
TRBV11-2	NA	CASSLVRGAGETQYF
TRBV7-9	TRBD2	CASSLGGSHTGELFF
TRBV9	TRBD2	CASSVSAAGAYNEQFF
TRBV30	NA	CAWSQGSYNEQFF
TRBV5-1	TRBD2	CASSLGLAGTQETQYF